This T cell receptor (beta chain) was captured in a study of T cell repertoires in cytomegalovirus infection. Study as a whole: CMV epitopes in the study were HLA-C-restricted (recently identified) and HLA-B-restricted (well studied).

The CDR3 contains 13 residues. The V gene end was trimmed by 5 bases and the J gene end by 8 bases; junction bases not matched to a gene: 3. The germline gives CDR1 MDHEN, CDR2 SYDVKM. MiXCR was run by TCRdb on the reads, yielding one entry per CDR3 protein. The sample lists 900,000 to 950,000 distinct CDR3 sequences; roughly 30% were seen once. Concerning this clonotype itself: Its antigen is as yet unknown.

Study-level points and caveats: Predominance within the ex vivo response was attributable to HLA-C-restricted CMV-specific TCR beta clonotypes. Cumulative public TCR beta family frequency identified carriers of CMV plus the relevant HLA.

The rearrangement links TRBV28 to TRBJ1-6; 7 bases map to TRBD1. This clonotype originated in a human donor in good health (CMV status not recorded). Some clones in this sample may be carry-over from other donors' samples. This material consisted of cultured CD8+ T cells from PBMCs, taken from culture after CMV antigen stimulation. CDR3 protein: CASSATGDSPLHF. CDR3 in DNA: TGTGCCAGCAGTGCCACAGGGGATTCACCCCTCCACTTT.